The rows below give T cell receptor beta chains drawn from one sample of a study of CD8 T cells in ankylosing spondylitis. In TCRdb, the 5' RACE reads were re-called with MiXCR into one record per CDR3 protein. In the table there are under 120,000 distinct CDR3 sequences, around 24% of which are singletons. The sequenced material came from synovial fluid, either unsorted or a sorted T cell fraction (not recorded which). These receptors were obtained from a male donor with ankylosing spondylitis. The CDR3 runs from the conserved cysteine through the conserved F or W. Each record gives: V gene, J gene, CDR3 protein.

TRBV29-1,TRBJ2-1,CSVVAGVFPNEQFF
TRBV12-5,TRBJ2-1,CASGPGQVEYNEQFF
TRBV7-2,TRBJ2-1,CASIEGLGHHNEQFF
TRBV12-3/TRBV12-4,TRBJ2-6,CASSLRALAVSGANVLTF
TRBV6-2/TRBV6-3,TRBJ2-5,CAVDGDQETQYF
TRBV7-6,TRBJ2-3,CASSLGNTQYF
TRBV7-9,TRBJ2-1,CASSLTQGSYNEQFF
TRBV30,TRBJ1-4,CAWMRPPDEKLFF
TRBV9,TRBJ1-6,CASSADSYNSPLHF
TRBV20-1,TRBJ1-4,CSAAEGSATNEKLFF
TRBV7-2,TRBJ1-2,CASSPYAGGYTF
TRBV10-1,TRBJ2-4,CASSESGLAATREIQYF
TRBV27,TRBJ1-2,CASSSNRGQGYGYTF
TRBV11-2,TRBJ2-2,CASSRHPGLAGGNTGELFF
TRBV5-1,TRBJ2-1,CASSRNPWGEQFF
TRBV12-3/TRBV12-4,TRBJ2-2,CASSPDRTPPGELFF
TRBV14,TRBJ2-7,CASSQVNFAYEQYF
TRBV6-1,TRBJ2-3,CASSEVVDTQYF
TRBV29-1,TRBJ2-5,CSAYRGGETQYF
TRBV7-2,TRBJ2-7,CASSLVSGTGDYEQYF
TRBV6-4,TRBJ2-1,CASSRLGAGVGEQFF
TRBV20-1,TRBJ1-1,CSATIGTARDTEAFF
TRBV27,TRBJ1-5,CASSLSYSNQPQHF
TRBV5-1,TRBJ1-2,CASSLLRGADGYTF
TRBV2,TRBJ2-2,CASTRIPTGVGTGELFF
TRBV5-1,TRBJ1-1,CASSLEPGPTEAFF
TRBV27,TRBJ1-1,CASGSRRGYTEAFF
TRBV10-3,TRBJ2-5,CAISDLGGGETQYF
TRBV12-3/TRBV12-4,TRBJ2-7,CASSSTGSNEQYF
TRBV11-2,TRBJ2-7,CASSRAGASSYEQYF
TRBV20-1,TRBJ2-3,CSAISNGASTDTQYF
TRBV5-1,TRBJ1-1,CASSPEGTGGRTEAFF
TRBV18,TRBJ1-3,CASSPPVRADTIYF
TRBV16,TRBJ1-6,CASSRRQGGDSPLHF
TRBV19,TRBJ2-3,CASRPPGLATDTQYF
TRBV20-1,TRBJ2-4,CSASSTDYIQYF
TRBV7-6,TRBJ1-2,CASSLGQRYGYTF
TRBV29-1,TRBJ2-5,CSVRQETQYF
TRBV5-1,TRBJ2-3,CASSPIGGDTQYF
TRBV27,TRBJ2-3,CASSLTGGMRTDTQYF
TRBV12-5,TRBJ1-4,CASGFGQGTSANEKLFF
TRBV7-9,TRBJ2-1,CASARGAGASEQFF
TRBV20-1,TRBJ1-6,CSARDLGLGSYNSPLHF
TRBV7-9,TRBJ1-1,CASSFSENTEAFF
TRBV12-3/TRBV12-4,TRBJ2-1,CASTLAGVRNEQFF
TRBV4-1,TRBJ1-5,CASRETVNSNQPQHF
TRBV25-1,TRBJ2-7,CASSAGLAGASYEQYF
TRBV15,TRBJ2-1,CATSRGQTSSYNEQFF
TRBV20-1,TRBJ1-5,CSARGATGKDQPQHF
TRBV9,TRBJ2-2,CASSGRGNTGELFF
TRBV5-1,TRBJ1-3,CASRALGGGNTIYF
TRBV12-3/TRBV12-4,TRBJ2-3,CTCSLIAIAGATDTQYF
TRBV15,TRBJ2-3,CATSREGFGADTQYF
TRBV11-2,TRBJ2-1,CASSSPRHFYNEQFF
TRBV7-9,TRBJ2-7,CASSHRTSGNDEQYF
TRBV7-9,TRBJ2-4,CASSFPGVLEENIQYF
TRBV9,TRBJ1-5,CASSVGHADQPQHF
TRBV4-1,TRBJ2-1,CASSQDQGAALFF
TRBV20-1,TRBJ2-7,CSGKADHYEQYF